Presented here are 3 T cell receptor beta chains from one specimen sequenced in a study of cytomegalovirus exposure and HLA in healthy donors. The primer mix had 60 Vbeta and 13 Jbeta primers. This table comes from immunoSEQ multiplex PCR, and its TCRdb copy is limited to in-frame clones, with some not included. The sample holds tens of thousands of clones. What was sequenced was PBMCs. The receptors were sampled from a woman aged 40 to 50 in good health and CMV-seronegative.

V and J are TRBV5-6 and TRBJ2-7; possible D gene TRBD1, 5 bases. Trimming shortened V by 2 bases and J by 2 bases, and 11 bases separated the two germline ends. Germline V gives CDR1 SGHDT, CDR2 YYEEEE. The CDR3 consists of 14 residues. The CDR3 here is CASSLGADTYEQYF. DNA for the CDR3: TGTGCCAGCAGCTTAGGGGCGGACACCTACGAGCAGTACTTC.

The gene calls are TRBV7-2 and TRBJ2-7; D perhaps matches TRBD1 (5 bases). The CDR3 length is 15 residues. V lost 3 bases and J 2 bases, leaving 14 bases between the germline ends. Germline V gene sequence: CDR1 SGHTA, CDR2 FQGNSA. CDR3 DNA sequence: TGTGCCAGCAGCTTGGGTGGACAAGTAACCTACGAGCAGTACTTC. Protein sequence: CASSLGGQVTYEQYF.

V gene TRBV9 combines with J gene TRBJ2-5, with 8 bases that match TRBD2. In germline, CDR1 is SGDLS, CDR2 YYNGEE. V shed 2 bases, J shed 4 bases, and the junction held 7 bases outside the gene matches. This CDR3 spans 15 amino acids. The CDR3 region is CASSVVPAGVETQYF. CDR3 in DNA: TGTGCCAGCAGCGTTGTCCCAGCGGGAGTAGAGACCCAGTACTTC.